This T cell receptor (beta chain) was recorded in a study of cytomegalovirus exposure and HLA in healthy donors. This PCR relied on a set of 60 Vbeta primers and 13 Jbeta primers. The repertoire was sequenced with immunoSEQ multiplex PCR; TCRdb's copy has only in-frame clones and lacks some. The sample yields 120,000 or so clones, approximately 74% seen once. Overall study findings and caveats: Later analysis suggested most CMV-associated TCR beta chains were HLA-restricted. Later on, an analysis tied 15,000 or so TCR beta sequences to HLA alleles at 0.05 false discovery rate.

J gave up 4 bases and V 0 bases, and 2 bases lay outside the gene matches. CDR3 length: 14 residues. CDR1 and CDR2 from the germline V gene are MNHEY and SVGAGI. On this clone: Its specificity is unknown.

The sample consisted of PBMCs. The sequence derives from a man aged 35 to 55 in good health and CMV-seropositive. This sequence joins TRBV6-5 and TRBJ2-5; TRBD2 agrees at 7 bases. The CDR3 loop reads CASSYSAGLETQYF. In nucleotides, the CDR3 is TGTGCCAGCAGTTACTCAGCGGGGTTAGAGACCCAGTACTTC.